The 26 T cell receptor beta chains below come from one sample, sequenced in a study of OX40 agonist ivuxolimab in advanced cancers. The repertoire was sequenced with immunoSEQ multiplex PCR; TCRdb's copy has only in-frame clones and lacks some. The table includes 74,000 or so clones, approximately 92% detected once. Sequencing used CD4+ or CD8+ T cells sorted from blood, obtained in a trial of the OX40 agonist ivuxolimab. The origin of the receptors is an adult with an advanced solid tumor such as melanoma, head and neck, liver or kidney cancer.

The chain recombines TRBV5-1 with TRBJ2-5; D ambiguous. Germline V gene data show CDR1 as SGHRS and CDR2 as YFSETQ. Trimming took off 0 bases at V and 0 bases at J, with 6 bases between the two ends. CDR3 length: 14 residues. The CDR3 nucleotides are TGCGCCAGCAGCTTGGCCGGCCACCAAGAGACCCAGTACTTC. It is translated as CASSLAGHQETQYF. The complete variable domain, with remaining parts taken from reference TRBV5-1 and TRBJ2-5, reads KAGVTQTPRYLIKTRGQQVTLSCSPISGHRSVSWYQQTPGQGLQFLFEYFSETQRNKGNFPGRFSGRQFSNSRSEMNVSTLELGDSALYLCASSLAGHQETQYFGPGTRLLVL.

The gene calls are TRBV5-1 and TRBJ2-5, with D possibly matching TRBD1 (5 bases). V was cut by 4 bases and J by 4 bases, with 20 bases left in between. The CDR3 is made up of 16 amino acids. Germline V lookup: CDR1 SGHRS, CDR2 YFSETQ. The CDR3 here is CASSMRPREDGETQYF. CDR3 DNA: TGCGCCAGCAGCATGAGGCCCAGGGAAGACGGAGAGACCCAGTACTTC.

The chain recombines TRBV6-1 with TRBJ2-3; D gene unclear. The CDR3 contains 15 residues. Germline V CDR1 and CDR2: MNHNS, SASEGT. The V gene lost 10 bases and the J gene lost 2 bases, with 19 bases spanning the gap. CDR3 sequence (DNA): TGTGCCACCGGACCGGGTTCTATAAACACAGATACGCAGTATTTT. It is translated as CATGPGSINTDTQYF.

The J gene is TRBJ1-1, the V gene TRBV6-6; D unclear. The germline V and J ends were trimmed by 10 bases and 1 base, with 13 bases remaining between them. Germline V CDR1 and CDR2: MNHNY, SVGAGI (reference sequence). The CDR3 is made up of 13 amino acids. The CDR3 DNA reads as TGTGCCACCCACCGGATGGCGAACACTGAAGCTTTCTTT. Its translation is CATHRMANTEAFF.

J is TRBJ1-2 and V is TRBV27; 9 bases map to TRBD1. V dropped 3 bases and J dropped 0; count of bases not matched to a gene: 5. CDR3 length: 16 residues. Germline V gene data show CDR1 as MNHEY and CDR2 as SMNVEV (reference sequence). The CDR3 loop is CASSFGTGPANYGYTF. The CDR3 coding sequence is TGTGCCAGCAGTTTCGGGACAGGGCCGGCTAACTATGGCTACACCTTC.

This clone was seen only once. DNA of the CDR3: TGTGCCAGCAGTTTAGGTGGGACAGTGAACACCGGGGAGCTGTTTTTT. Residues: CASSLGGTVNTGELFF. The chain links TRBV27 to TRBJ2-2; 7 nucleotides align to TRBD1. The CDR3 is 16 residues long. Germline CDR1 is MNHEY and CDR2 is SMNVEV (reference sequence). V dropped 2 bases and J dropped 1; count of bases not matched to a gene: 4.

This chain links TRBV29-1 with TRBJ2-7, with 7 bases lining up with TRBD1. The CDR3 has 12 amino acids. CDR1 SQVTM and CDR2 ANQGSEA come from the germline V gene. J lost 6 bases, V lost 6 bases, and 8 bases had no gene match. The CDR3 loop is CSVDRALSEQYF. CDR3 DNA: TGCAGCGTCGACAGGGCTCTGTCCGAGCAGTACTTC.

J is TRBJ1-2 and V is TRBV19; the D gene is possibly TRBD1 (6 bases). Trimming pared 3 bases from V and 0 bases from J, leaving 11 bases between. From germline, CDR1 is LNHDA and CDR2 SQIVND (reference sequence). The CDR3 extends over 15 amino acids. The CDR3 region has the DNA TGTGCCAGTAGTATGGGACACCCAGCTAACTATGGCTACACCTTC. This gives the protein CASSMGHPANYGYTF.

The V call is TRBV7-2, the J call TRBJ1-6, with 8 positions matching TRBD1. Per germline, CDR1 SGHTA and CDR2 FQGNSA. After removal of 5 bases from V and 6 bases from J, the junction contained 6 bases not matched to a gene. The length of the CDR3 is 15 residues. The CDR3 DNA follows: TGTGCCAGCAGCCTTCTCGGACAGGGTAATTCACCCCTCCACTTT. Translating it yields CASSLLGQGNSPLHF. Drawing the rest from reference TRBV7-2 and TRBJ1-6, the complete variable domain is GAGVSQSPSNKVTEKGKDVELRCDPISGHTALYWYRQSLGQGLEFLIYFQGNSAPDKSGLPSDRFSAERTGGSVSTLTIQRTQQEDSAVYLCASSLLGQGNSPLHFGNGTRLTVT.

V usage is TRBV11-1 and J usage is TRBJ2-3; 14 bases line up with TRBD2. The CDR3 is made up of 17 amino acids. The J segment lost 7 bases and the V segment lost 5 bases, leaving 11 bases of the junction unmatched. Germline loops: CDR1 SGHAT, CDR2 FQDESV (reference sequence). The DNA for the CDR3 is TGTGCCAGCAGCCTACCACGGACTAGCGGGGGGATGTATACGCAGTATTTT. Amino acids: CASSLPRTSGGMYTQYF.

The chain joins TRBV19 to TRBJ1-1, with 8 bases matching TRBD1. The ends lost 7 bases at V and 0 bases at J; junction bases unmatched: 7. The CDR3 is made up of 15 amino acids. CDR1 is LNHDA, CDR2 SQIVND, per germline (reference sequence). CDR3 sequence reads: CASTGAGGLNTEAFF. The CDR3 DNA follows: TGTGCCAGTACGGGGGCAGGGGGCTTGAACACTGAAGCTTTCTTT.

This clone was detected only once. This chain joins TRBV11-2 and TRBJ2-1, with no clear D. V was cut by 1 base and J by 6 bases, with 16 bases left in between. The CDR3 sequence is 16 residues long. The germline V gene has CDR1 SGHAT and CDR2 FQNNGV. In nucleotides, the CDR3 is TGTGCCAGCAGCTTAGGGGGTCACACACCACTCAATGAGCAGTTCTTC. Amino acid sequence: CASSLGGHTPLNEQFF.

This clone was recorded once. The V call is TRBV19, the J call TRBJ2-5, with TRBD2 matching 11 bases. From germline, CDR1 is LNHDA and CDR2 SQIVND (reference sequence). The CDR3 totals 16 residues. Trimming removed 3 bases from V and 6 bases from J; junction bases left unmatched: 9. Here the CDR3 reads CASSISYSGGAKTQYF. The DNA for the CDR3 is TGTGCCAGTAGTATTTCGTATAGCGGGGGGGCGAAGACCCAGTACTTC. The entire variable domain, with the rest obtained from reference TRBV19 and TRBJ2-5, is as follows: DGGITQSPKYLFRKEGQNVTLSCEQNLNHDAMYWYRQDPGQGLRLIYYSQIVNDFQKGDIAEGYSVSREKKESFPLTVTSAQKNPTAFYLCASSISYSGGAKTQYFGPGTRLLVL.

This clone was detected only once. J is TRBJ1-2 and V is TRBV28; 8 nucleotides align to TRBD1. V lost 6 bases to trimming and J lost 7 bases; unmatched junction nucleotides: 10. Germline V gene data show CDR1 as MDHEN and CDR2 as SYDVKM. This CDR3 is 14 amino acids long. The CDR3 DNA follows: TGTGCCAGCAGCACTGGACAGGGATGGCGTGGCTACACCTTC. The encoded protein is CASSTGQGWRGYTF.

This clone has more than one count but fewer than ten. This rearrangement joins TRBV19 to TRBJ2-2; TRBD1 agrees at 7 bases. In germline, CDR1 is LNHDA, CDR2 SQIVND (reference sequence). Unmatched junction bases numbered 4, after V lost 5 bases and J lost 4 bases. This CDR3 has 14 amino acids. The CDR3: CASSLGQPTGELFF. The CDR3 DNA is TGTGCCAGTAGTCTGGGACAGCCCACCGGGGAGCTGTTTTTT.

The chain recombines TRBV6-6 with TRBJ2-2; D remains unclear. Trimming pared 6 bases from V and 5 bases from J, leaving 7 bases between. The CDR3 runs 12 residues. Germline loops: CDR1 MNHNY, CDR2 SVGAGI (reference sequence). The CDR3 loop is CASSPPTGELFF. Here the CDR3 DNA reads TGTGCCAGCAGCCCTCCTACCGGGGAGCTGTTTTTT.

A word on this clone: Other DNA sequences of this sample code for an identical CDR3. This sequence joins TRBV30 and TRBJ2-7; TRBD1 matches at 7 bases. The CDR3 has 12 amino acids. In germline, CDR1 is GTSNPN, CDR2 SVGIG (reference sequence). This CDR3 is CSPQGVPYEQYF. As DNA, the CDR3 is TGTTCCCCCCAGGGGGTCCCCTACGAGCAGTACTTC.

The chain uses TRBV5-4 and TRBJ2-7; D might be TRBD2 (5 bases). V was pared by 0 bases and J by 2 bases, with 15 bases between. This CDR3 region has 16 residues. The germline V gene has CDR1 SGHNT and CDR2 YYREEE (reference sequence). CDR3 residues: CASSLAGVRVTYEQYF. Written as DNA, the CDR3 is TGTGCCAGCAGCTTGGCCGGGGTTAGGGTAACCTACGAGCAGTACTTC.

The chain joins TRBV4-3 to TRBJ2-7, with a tentative D call TRBD2 (6 bases). CDR1 and CDR2 from the germline V gene are LGHNA and YSLEER. The CDR3 is made up of 15 amino acids. The V end was cut by 0 bases, the J end by 7 bases, with 16 bases between. CDR3: CASSQEAGGFWEQYF. CDR3 bases: TGCGCCAGCAGCCAAGAGGCAGGAGGGTTCTGGGAGCAGTACTTC.

The rearrangement uses TRBV7-9 and TRBJ2-3; 11 bases match TRBD1. V lost 5 bases to trimming and J lost 6 bases; unmatched junction nucleotides: 7. In germline, CDR1 is SEHNR, CDR2 FQNEAQ (reference sequence). CDR3 length: 15 residues. This CDR3 reads CASSRRDRGFDTQYF. CDR3 nucleotides: TGTGCCAGCAGCCGTAGGGACAGGGGGTTTGATACGCAGTATTTT.

The rearrangement uses TRBV6-5 and TRBJ2-1; 7 bases map to TRBD2. Germline CDR1 MNHEY, CDR2 SVGAGI. V shed 4 bases, J shed 4 bases, and the junction held 4 bases outside the gene matches. There are 14 residues in the CDR3. The CDR3 DNA follows: TGTGCCAGCAGTTTACGGGGGGAGTACAATGAGCAGTTCTTC. Protein sequence: CASSLRGEYNEQFF.

The chain joins TRBV18 to TRBJ1-2; no reliable D call. Germline V gives CDR1 KGHSH, CDR2 LQKENI. Trimming removed 2 bases from V and 3 bases from J, with 7 bases in between. The CDR3 has 13 residues. The CDR3 loop reads CASSPREDYGYTF. The CDR3 coding sequence is TGTGCCAGCTCACCAAGAGAGGACTATGGCTACACCTTC. Combining the CDR3 with reference TRBV18 and TRBJ1-2 gives the whole variable domain NAGVMQNPRHLVRRRGQEARLRCSPMKGHSHVYWYRQLPEEGLKFMVYLQKENIIDESGMPKERFSAEFPKEGPSILRIQQVVRGDSAAYFCASSPREDYGYTFGSGTRLTVV.

The CDR3 sequence is CSVYMNTEAFF. CDR3 nucleotides: TGCAGCGTTTACATGAACACTGAAGCTTTCTTT. The rearrangement links TRBV29-1 to TRBJ1-1; D not certain. The CDR3 contains 11 residues. Trimming removed 5 bases from V and 0 bases from J, with 4 bases in between. CDR1 and CDR2 from the germline V gene are SQVTM and ANQGSEA.

The chain couples TRBV6-5 to TRBJ1-5; TRBD1 agrees at 9 bases. The J segment lost 6 bases and the V segment lost 5 bases, leaving 5 bases of the junction unmatched. The CDR3 covers 14 residues. Germline CDR1 reads MNHEY; CDR2 reads SVGAGI. The CDR3 nucleotides read TGTGCCAGCAGTGCCGGGACAGGGAGTCAGCCCCAGCATTTT. This sequence encodes CASSAGTGSQPQHF.

The J gene is TRBJ1-5, the V gene TRBV28; D is ambiguous. Trimming removed 3 bases at V and 6 bases at J, with 18 bases between. The CDR3 covers 16 residues. Looked up from germline, CDR1 is MDHEN and CDR2 is SYDVKM. CDR3 nucleotide sequence: TGTGCCAGCAGTTTGGGAGGGTCAGCCCTGATTCAGCCCCAGCATTTT. Protein sequence: CASSLGGSALIQPQHF.

The V gene is TRBV11-2, the J gene TRBJ1-2; D remains ambiguous. Germline assignment: CDR1 SGHAT and CDR2 FQNNGV. The V end was cut by 2 bases, the J end by 2 bases, with 15 bases between. This CDR3 has 16 amino acids. DNA of the CDR3: TGTGCCAGCAGCTTATTGTTCTACGACGGGAACTATGGCTACACCTTC. Its translation is CASSLLFYDGNYGYTF.